The following is a T cell receptor beta chain sequence with its context. The antigen is undetermined. This sample was included in a study of radiotherapy plus CTLA-4 blockade in lung cancer. Data came from immunoSEQ multiplex PCR; TCRdb stores just in-frame clones and leaves some out. This table holds 90,000 or so clones, roughly 85% found once. Study-wide points: Together with interferon-beta, which increased in serum after radiation, early dynamic changes in blood T cell clones were reportedly the best predictors of response.

The germline V and J ends were trimmed by 2 bases and 9 bases, with 11 bases remaining between them. In germline, CDR1 is SGDLS, CDR2 YYNGEE. The CDR3 contains 12 residues. The chain carries TRBV9 and TRBJ2-5, with D maybe TRBD2 (7 bases). This specimen was peripheral blood, taken from a patient treated with radiotherapy plus ipilimumab. This sequence originates from a human donor with non-small cell lung cancer who had stable disease on radiotherapy plus ipilimumab. CDR3 DNA sequence: TGTGCCAGCAGCGTTGGAGGGGGGGCCCAGTACTTC. Translation gives CASSVGGGAQYF. Supplemented by reference TRBV9 and TRBJ2-5, the full variable domain reads DSGVTQTPKHLITATGQRVTLRCSPRSGDLSVYWYQQSLDQGLQFLIQYYNGEERAKGNILERFSAQQFPDLHSELNLSSLELGDSALYFCASSVGGGAQYFGPGTRLLVL.